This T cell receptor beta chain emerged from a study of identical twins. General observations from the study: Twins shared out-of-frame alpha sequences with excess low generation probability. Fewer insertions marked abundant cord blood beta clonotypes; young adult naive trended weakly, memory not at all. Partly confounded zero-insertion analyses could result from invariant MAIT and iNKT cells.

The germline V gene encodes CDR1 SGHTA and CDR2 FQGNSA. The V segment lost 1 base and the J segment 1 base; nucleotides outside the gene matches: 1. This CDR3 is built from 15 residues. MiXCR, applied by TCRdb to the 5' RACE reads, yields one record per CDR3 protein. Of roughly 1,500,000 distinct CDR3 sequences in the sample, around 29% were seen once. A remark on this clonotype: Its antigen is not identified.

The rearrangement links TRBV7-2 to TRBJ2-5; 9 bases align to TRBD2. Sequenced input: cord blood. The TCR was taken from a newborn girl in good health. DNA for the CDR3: TGTGCCAGCAGCTTAGAAGCGGGAGGCCAAGAGACCCAGTACTTC. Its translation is CASSLEAGGQETQYF.